This T cell receptor (beta chain) was found in a study of cytomegalovirus exposure and HLA in healthy donors (dated by TCRdb to 2015 to 2018). Regarding the complete study: In an earlier analysis of approximately 500 of the donors, 276 Gb of sequence data and 100 million or so unique TCR beta sequences from 180 million or so T cells were reported. About 280 gigabases of sequencing data and approximately 85 million unique TCR sequences were included in an early release covering around 650 HLA-typed donors. Among the roughly 430 genotyped donors, 81% belonged to the genetic ancestry cluster associated with self-reported Caucasian donors. The study was designed to test whether signatures of past pathogen exposure could be identified by cataloging public T cell receptors. The study profiled the T cell repertoires of 500 to 800 subjects by immunosequencing and related them to cytomegalovirus serostatus. Along with the approximately 670-subject first cohort, a separate validation cohort of more than 90 different subjects was used. The study combined high-throughput TCR immunosequencing, statistical association of individual TCRs with disease status, and machine learning to predict cytomegalovirus infection status. A later analysis re-analyzed previously published TCR beta repertoires from approximately 700 donors and added high-resolution HLA genotyping to study TCR occurrence patterns. The later analysis used no new phenotypic data to find candidate immune exposures, relying instead on TCR beta sequences and their occurrence across donors. In an earlier analysis of 550 to 700 of the donors, high-throughput TCR beta sequencing was used to judge whether each TCR beta V gene segment behaved as functional or pseudogenic. Donor age, sex, ethnicity and CMV serostatus were compiled together with the repertoire data. Genome-wide SNP genotypes for about three fifths of the roughly 700 donors were used in a later genetic analysis, which treated that subset as a discovery cohort. All discovery cohort repertoires had been generated using a single sequencing platform. Class I and class II HLA loci were covered by the typing at four-digit resolution. Typing coverage varied by locus: roughly 620-640 donors for A, B, C, DRB1 and DQB1; approximately 520 for DQA1; nearly 610 for DPA1; roughly 470 for DPB1. Five DR-DQ haplotypes were handled as single units for association and clustering because linkage in the cohort was strong. On average, about 240,000 unique TCR beta nucleotide sequences were sequenced per donor among more than 350 genotyped donors of the cohort, with approximately 18% of those sequences being non-productive.

For this clone: There is no known antigen for this receptor. It has no much larger one-base neighbor in the sample; base qualities were not kept.

The cohort was made up of 500 to 850 healthy bone marrow donors. All cohort members were sampled while nominally healthy, although unrecorded immune exposures were likely present. The donor was CMV seropositive and belonged to the group of around 300 seropositive cohort members. A peripheral blood sample was provided by each donor, and peripheral blood mononuclear cells were used for TCR beta sequencing. Genomic DNA was extracted from the blood cell samples with the Qiagen DNeasy Blood Extraction Kit. Via the germline V gene, CDR1 is MGHRA and CDR2 YSYEKL. CDR3 length: 14 amino acids, cysteine to phenylalanine. Of all the DNA, just the CDR3 is kept, 42 bases in frame from base 1. The V end loses 4 bases and the J end loses 0 bases, and a stretch of 7 bases separates them. The library was built by means of the immunoSEQ multiplex PCR assay. A mixture of 60 forward primers for TCR Vbeta segments and 13 reverse primers for TCR Jbeta segments was used in the multiplex PCR. Amplification of the CDR3 region of rearranged TCR beta genes was performed with a multiplex PCR assay on genomic DNA. The amplified TCR beta libraries were sequenced on the Illumina HiSeq System as 87-base-pair reads. Per the authors' processing: In a later analysis, tens of millions of unique TCR beta chains were counted across the 500 to 850 repertoires, and some 10 million of these chains were shared by at least two donors. To remove PCR and sequencing errors, raw reads were error-corrected and collapsed into unique sequences using a nearest-neighbor algorithm that merged closely related sequences. CDR3 sequences were aligned to IMGT reference sequences to assign V, D and J gene segments. For a sequence to be retained, a match of at least six nucleotides to both a V gene segment and a J gene segment was required. Rearrangements were classified as productive when the CDR3 lacked stop codons and remained in frame with V and J, and all other rearrangements were classified as non-productive. CDR3 was defined by IMGT convention, running from the second conserved V-encoded cysteine to the conserved J-encoded phenylalanine. The earlier analysis of fewer than 750 of the donors excluded sequences that lacked an unambiguous match to a single V gene segment. In an earlier analysis of approximately 560 of the donors, a V segment was called functional when productive rearrangements were above 56.7%, and segregating when the standard deviation between donors exceeded 5%. A statistical classification framework was developed to diagnose cytomegalovirus status using the catalog of TCR beta chain sequences. In a later analysis, TCR nucleotide sequences were compared against IMGT/GENE-DB human TR gene sequences so that V and J genes could be assigned. The TCRdist pipeline was used in a later analysis to assign CDR3 sequences and most-parsimonious VDJ recombination scenarios. A later analysis defined each TCR beta chain by its CDR3 amino acid sequence plus V-gene family, and excluded reads lacking a unique V-gene family. To address suspected cross-contamination and a sequencing artifact, a later analysis removed a few hundred highly shared, low-generation-probability nucleotide sequences. In a later analysis, a clonal expansion index for each public chain was calculated from normalized within-repertoire ranks of inferred template counts. In a later analysis, generation probabilities were computed using a VDJ recombination model fitted to out-of-frame rearrangements, and the results were checked against IGoR. A later analysis scored TCR-TCR, TCR-HLA and TCR-CMV co-occurrence with hypergeometric tests, applying a repertoire-size bias correction to TCR pairs. To estimate false discovery rates, a later analysis permuted the HLA or CMV assignments 20 times. In a later analysis, co-occurring TCRs were grouped using DBSCAN, with TCRdist sequence similarity added in when clustering inside HLA-allele-positive subsets. Repertoires with fewer than 30,000 or more than 120,000 public chains were left out of co-occurrence clustering, as were five repertoires with anomalous nucleotide sharing. TCRdb took this table from immuneACCESS and kept in-frame rearrangements with V and J called. Such tables lack part of the clones; where checked against another copy, unresolved V genes explain under half of the gap, and the rest is unexplained. V and J calls and clone size follow that table, whereas D and trimming were derived from the DNA. This sample is represented by approximately 190,000 clones; around 88% of them were singletons. The ten largest clones take up over 1.5% of the sample.

What the authors observed across the whole study: Some 15 rarely observed V segments, including chromosome 9 orphons, were excluded from the earlier analysis of a few hundred of the donors because counts were too low. Immune exposure information for the cohort was limited to CMV serostatus. This cohort had only TCR beta chains sequenced, and the lack of alpha or paired-chain data limited which features could be detected. An association between a missense DCLRE1C variant and V-gene and J-gene trimming of TCR beta chains was found in a later genetic analysis and replicated in an independent cohort. Because HLA typing was unavailable for some donors at each locus, only the typed subset was used in association tests. Most CMV-associated TCR beta chains appeared to be HLA-restricted in a later analysis, and the HLA associations seemed to be driven largely by CMV exposure. Across donors, most TCR sequences were observed very rarely, whereas some public TCRs were present in many individuals. In both the original and validation cohorts, the classifier was reported to diagnose cytomegalovirus status with high specificity and sensitivity. In an earlier analysis of about 600 of the donors, most TCR beta V segments appeared in productive rearrangements about 87% or about 30% of the time, broadly matching IMGT annotations. A later genetic analysis reported fewer N-insertions in productive TCRs among donors in an Asian-associated ancestry cluster than the approximately 700-donor mean. In a later analysis, HLA-associated TCR beta chains showed more clonal expansion and lower generation probabilities than non-associated chains that were equally common. A group of highly shared sequence variants was considered likely to be a technical artifact of the sequencing pipeline. Linkage disequilibrium might explain the correlated functional status among segregating V segments, but an unknown experimental factor could not be ruled out. In vitro tests confirmed that a few of the cytomegalovirus-associated TCR beta chains recognize cytomegalovirus antigens. It was suggested by the authors that the approach could potentially be generalized to other disease states and immunological phenotypes. Some IMGT-functional V segments, including TRBV6-2 and TRBV6-3, could not be distinguished by the 87-base-pair reads and were therefore excluded. According to a later analysis, parvovirus B19, influenza, CMV and Epstein-Barr virus appeared linked to several top co-occurrence clusters. The study listed 150 to 200 TCR beta chains as associated with cytomegalovirus. A later analysis found that TCR association rates varied across HLA loci, with DRB1 alleles showing the most associated TCRs and HLA-C alleles the fewest. A later analysis associated 15,000 or so TCR beta sequences with specific HLA alleles at a false discovery rate of 0.05. Presence/absence analyses assumed roughly uniform sequencing depth across donors, an assumption that may not hold. Strong co-occurrence of HLA alleles, especially DR and DQ, made assigning TCR associations to individual alleles difficult. A further reported finding was that TCR beta sequences accurately predicted the HLA-A and HLA-B alleles for most subjects in the first cohort.

The receptor was isolated from a middle-aged man in good health and CMV-seropositive. Material for sequencing was PBMCs. The rearranged segments are TRBV4-1 and TRBJ1-3; the D segment cannot be called with confidence. The CDR3 region: CASSPYSSGNTIYF. The DNA reads as follows: TGCGCCAGCAGCCCGTACTCCTCTGGAAACACCATATATTTT.